These 21 T cell receptor gamma chains were all obtained from the same sample, sequenced in a study of Vδ1+ human thymocytes. Extracted RNA was reverse transcribed into cDNA. The CDR3 regions were amplified by multiplex PCR from V-gene primers to a constant-region primer. TCRdb called clones from the multiplex PCR reads again using CATT. The sample carries approximately 40,000 gamma-chain clones, around 20% recorded once. Study-wide findings and caveats: In the thymus, TRG and TRD repertoires looked highly polyclonal with Gaussian CDR3 lengths.

These TCRs' antigens remain unknown. The sequencing sample was made of Vdelta1+ gamma-delta thymocytes from the thymus. As to subset: FACS-sorted CD3+ TCRalphabeta- TCRVdelta1+ TCRVdelta2- thymocytes. Source of these receptors: a girl in the first two years of life who had congenital heart surgery.

There are a few counts of this clone. A much larger clone lies one base from this, so it may be a read error. The same CDR3 can be traced to other DNA sequences in this sample. The V call is TRGV2, the J call TRGJ1 or TRGJ2. V trimming: 0 bases; J trimming: 5 bases; junction bases outside the gene matches: 4. The CDR3 has 13 residues. CDR1 and CDR2 from the germline V gene are EGSNGY and YDSYNSKV. CDR3 DNA sequence: TGTGCCACCTGGGACGGGTCGGATTATAAGAAACTCTTT. Amino acid sequence: CATWDGSDYKKLF.

This clone occurred a few times. The identical CDR3 is also encoded by other nucleotide sequences in the sample. The rearrangement joins TRGV4 to TRGJP2. The CDR3 has 12 amino acids. CDR1 and CDR2 from the germline V gene are EGSTGY and YDSYTSSV. Unmatched junction bases numbered 3, after V lost 3 bases and J lost 8 bases. The CDR3 here is CATWDSDWIKTF. The CDR3, as DNA: TGTGCCACCTGGGATTCGGATTGGATCAAGACGTTT.

To note about this clone: Other DNA sequences of this sample code for an identical CDR3. The chain employs TRGV3 and TRGJP2. CDR1 and CDR2 (germline): VTNTFY, YDVSTARD (reference sequence). J lost 6 bases, V lost 0 bases, and 7 bases had no gene match. This CDR3 has 15 amino acids. The CDR3 here is CATWDRPRGDWIKTF. The DNA of the CDR3 is TGTGCCACCTGGGACAGGCCCCGGGGTGATTGGATCAAGACGTTT.

This clone was picked up a small number of times. The V gene is TRGV3, the J gene TRGJ1 or TRGJ2. The CDR3 is made up of 14 amino acids. In germline, CDR1 is VTNTFY, CDR2 YDVSTARD (reference sequence). V lost 3 bases, J lost 3 bases, and 8 bases stayed unmatched. The CDR3 region is CATWDFLSYYKKLF. The DNA of the CDR3 is TGTGCCACCTGGGACTTTTTGAGTTATTATAAGAAACTCTTT.

The gene calls are TRGV2 and TRGJ1 or TRGJ2. Trimming removed 5 bases from V and 5 bases from J; junction bases left unmatched: 6. Germline values: CDR1 EGSNGY, CDR2 YDSYNSKV. The CDR3 has 12 residues. This CDR3 is CATWVGDYKKLF. CDR3 DNA: TGTGCCACCTGGGTAGGAGATTATAAGAAACTCTTT.

This clone was counted between two and nine times. This chain joins TRGV9 and TRGJ1 or TRGJ2. Per germline, CDR1 GITISATS and CDR2 ISYDGTV (reference sequence). V was clipped by 3 bases and J by 1 base; unmatched bases: 9. The CDR3 loop spans 15 amino acids. CDR3 nucleotide sequence: TGTGCCTTGTGGGAGATACATAATAATTATTATAAGAAACTCTTT. This translates into CALWEIHNNYYKKLF.

The chain couples TRGV9 to TRGJ1 or TRGJ2. The CDR3 length is 15 residues. The junction had 10 bases not matched to a gene; V was cut back by 2 bases and J by 3 bases. Germline V lookup: CDR1 GITISATS, CDR2 ISYDGTV (reference sequence). CDR3 protein: CALWEAMGSYYKKLF. The CDR3 bases are TGTGCCTTGTGGGAGGCCATGGGGAGTTATTATAAGAAACTCTTT.

This chain links TRGV3 with TRGJ1 or TRGJ2. Per germline, CDR1 VTNTFY and CDR2 YDVSTARD (reference sequence). V dropped 0 bases and J dropped 8; count of bases not matched to a gene: 10. The CDR3 is 14 residues long. DNA for the CDR3: TGTGCCACCTGGGACAGGCCAGGGACCCATAAGAAACTCTTT. Amino acid sequence: CATWDRPGTHKKLF.

The sample holds a few counts of this clone. The same CDR3 can be traced to other DNA sequences in this sample. The J gene is TRGJP2, the V gene TRGV9. The CDR3 runs 12 residues. The V and J ends lost 2 bases and 8 bases, in that order; junction bases with no gene match: 2. Germline CDR1 GITISATS, CDR2 ISYDGTV (reference sequence). CDR3 DNA: TGTGCCTTGTGGGAGGGGGATTGGATCAAGACGTTT. It is translated as CALWEGDWIKTF.

The chain recombines TRGV4 with TRGJ1 or TRGJ2. V lost 1 base to trimming and J lost 3 bases; unmatched junction nucleotides: 9. This CDR3 region has 15 residues. Germline-derived CDR1 and CDR2 are EGSTGY and YDSYTSSV. Here the CDR3 reads CATWDGVVGYYKKLF. CDR3 nucleotide sequence: TGTGCCACCTGGGATGGAGTAGTGGGTTATTATAAGAAACTCTTT.

This clone showed up just a few times. The genes are TRGV2 and TRGJ1 or TRGJ2. V shed 3 bases, J shed 12 bases, and the junction held 11 bases outside the gene matches. The CDR3 runs to 12 residues. Looked up from germline, CDR1 is EGSNGY and CDR2 is YDSYNSKV. DNA of the CDR3: TGTGCCACCTGGGACAGGCATTCGAGGAAACTCTTT. It specifies CATWDRHSRKLF.

The chain joins TRGV5 to TRGJ1 or TRGJ2. In germline, CDR1 is VINAFY, CDR2 YDVSNSKD. The CDR3 is 11 amino acids. Trimming at V came to 3 bases and at J to 10 bases, leaving 6 bases not matched to a gene. The CDR3 region has the DNA TGTGCCACCTGGGACCCGCCCAAGAAACTCTTT. It codes for CATWDPPKKLF.

The V call is TRGV2, the J call TRGJ1 or TRGJ2. CDR1 EGSNGY and CDR2 YDSYNSKV come from the germline V gene. Germline trimming cut 3 bases from V and 7 bases from J; bases unmatched to any gene: 9. The CDR3 is 13 amino acids. CDR3 sequence: CATWDKRGYKKLF. The DNA for the CDR3 is TGTGCCACCTGGGACAAACGGGGGTATAAGAAACTCTTT.

The sample holds a few counts of this clone. The chain recombines TRGV8 with TRGJ1 or TRGJ2. Germline-derived CDR1 and CDR2 are VENAVY and YDSYNSRV. This CDR3 has 10 amino acids. V lost 3 bases and J lost 12; bases outside the gene matches: 5. The DNA of the CDR3 is TGTGCCACCTGGGATGCAGGGAAACTCTTT. Protein product: CATWDAGKLF.

V gene TRGV4 combines with J gene TRGJ1 or TRGJ2. The CDR3 runs to 12 residues. Looked up from germline, CDR1 is EGSTGY and CDR2 is YDSYTSSV. Trimming at V came to 1 base and at J to 7 bases, leaving 4 bases not matched to a gene. The CDR3 region has the DNA TGTGCCACCTGGGATGGAACCTATAAGAAACTCTTT. Encoded protein: CATWDGTYKKLF.

Concerning this clone itself: A read error is possible here, since a much larger clone lies one base away. The chain is built from TRGV9 and TRGJ1 or TRGJ2. This CDR3 has 13 residues. In germline, CDR1 is GITISATS, CDR2 ISYDGTV (reference sequence). V shed 12 bases and J 3 bases; nucleotides not matched to a gene: 14. The CDR3 nucleotides are TGTGCCACCTGGGACCGGGTTTATTATAAGAAACTCTTT. This sequence encodes CATWDRVYYKKLF.

This clone occurred a few times. The gene calls are TRGV4 and TRGJ1 or TRGJ2. The V and J ends lost 0 bases and 10 bases, in that order; junction bases with no gene match: 3. The length of the CDR3 is 11 residues. In germline, CDR1 is EGSTGY, CDR2 YDSYTSSV. The CDR3 loop reads CATWDGGKKLF. The CDR3 DNA reads as TGTGCCACCTGGGATGGGGGCAAGAAACTCTTT.

The J gene is TRGJ1 or TRGJ2, the V gene TRGV9. Germline values: CDR1 GITISATS, CDR2 ISYDGTV (reference sequence). The CDR3 consists of 12 residues. V lost 3 bases and J lost 5; bases outside the gene matches: 4. The CDR3 here is CALWERHYKKLF. CDR3 in DNA: TGTGCCTTGTGGGAGCGGCATTATAAGAAACTCTTT.

This clone was seen repeatedly, ten times or more. The sample has other DNA sequences that encode this CDR3 too. The chain carries TRGV9 and TRGJP2. The CDR3 is 17 residues long. J lost 5 bases, V lost 0 bases, and 12 bases had no gene match. Germline V lookup: CDR1 GITISATS, CDR2 ISYDGTV (reference sequence). CDR3 coding DNA: TGTGCCTTGTGGGAGGTGCGGGCCCTGGGAAGTGATTGGATCAAGACGTTT. It specifies CALWEVRALGSDWIKTF.

This sequence joins TRGV4 and TRGJ1 or TRGJ2. The CDR3 has 13 residues. Trimming removed 2 bases from V and 8 bases from J; junction bases left unmatched: 9. Per the germline V gene, CDR1 is EGSTGY and CDR2 is YDSYTSSV. CDR3 sequence (DNA): TGTGCCACCTGGGATGACGACAAACATAAGAAACTCTTT. This codes for CATWDDDKHKKLF.

In the case of this clone: Other DNA sequences from this sample encode an identical CDR3 as well. This rearrangement joins TRGV2 to TRGJP2. Germline values: CDR1 EGSNGY, CDR2 YDSYNSKV. V shed 0 bases, J shed 0 bases, and the junction held 7 bases outside the gene matches. The CDR3 spans 17 residues. In nucleotides, the CDR3 is TGTGCCACCTGGGACGGGCCCGGGTATAGTAGTGATTGGATCAAGACGTTT. It specifies CATWDGPGYSSDWIKTF.